The present TCR beta chain was sequenced within a study of blood T cells in healthy people across ages. Background on the study: Template-switching capture recovered about one barcoded beta molecule per two T cells.

Whole-study results and caveats: Older age coincided with a roughly linear decline in TCR beta diversity per million T cells.

The use of a sample-barcoded 5' primer and a J-beta primer mix characterized a second PCR of roughly 6 to 11 cycles. Each CDR3 protein gets one entry after TCRdb re-called the 5' RACE reads with MiXCR. The sample holds 1.4 million to 1.5 million distinct CDR3 sequences, around 42% seen once. This CDR3 is 12 amino acids long. Germline V gene data show CDR1 as SGHVS and CDR2 as FQNEAQ. The donors, all healthy, were Caucasians living in Russia, aged 6 to 90. This clonotype occurred a few times. Antigen: not known. One end of the junction is discordant with germline, which a read error may explain. The sequenced sample was blood. The TCR originated in a woman under 30 in good health. The chain links TRBV7-8 to TRBJ1-6; 7 bases align to TRBD1. The CDR3 bases are TGCGCCCCCGGGACAGCTAATTCACCCCTCCACTTT. It is translated as CAPGTANSPLHF.